This note documents a single T cell receptor (beta chain) sequence. What it binds is unknown. The sample is drawn from a study of a mutant IDH1 vaccine in newly diagnosed glioma. Overall study context: Therapy received beforehand was radiotherapy, temozolomide, or both, with most patients given both.

TCRdb's table, derived via immunoSEQ multiplex PCR, lists solely in-frame clones and lacks some. The sample lists some 30,000 clones, over 75% occurring once. Documented time point: week 23, last vaccination. Every single dose of the vaccine, 300 ug of mutant IDH1 20-mer peptide, came with topical imiquimod. Newly diagnosed WHO grade 3 or 4 IDH1-mutant, ATRX-lost astrocytomas were identified in the donors. Findings and limits, study-wide: Most patients, 85% to 95%, showed vaccine-induced immune responses.

The V gene's germline CDR1 is SGHKS and CDR2 YYEKEE (reference sequence). V was cut by 4 bases and J by 6 bases, with 16 bases left in between. The CDR3 totals 14 residues. This TCR was sampled from a man aged 40-49 years with glioma. The material was PBMCs, obtained from a glioma patient whose treatment included an IDH1 peptide vaccine. The chain joins TRBV5-5 to TRBJ1-2; no definite D call. The CDR3 coding sequence is TGTGCCAGCAGCCCTCGACGGGGTCTAGATGGCTACACCTTC. This codes for CASSPRRGLDGYTF.